The 16 T cell receptor beta chains given below trace back to one sample, sequenced in a study of T cell responses to AZD1222 COVID-19 vaccine. The assay was immunoSEQ multiplex PCR, and TCRdb's table has in-frame clones only and misses some. This sample has 75,000 to 90,000 clones; about nine tenths occur once, and the top ten carry over 2%. The material sequenced was peripheral blood, taken on day 0 of AZD1222 vaccination. Receptor source: an adult in good health.

The rearrangement uses TRBV18 and TRBJ1-4; no reliable D call. Trimming shortened V by 5 bases and J by 6 bases, and 16 bases separated the two germline ends. The CDR3 extends over 15 amino acids. Germline values: CDR1 KGHSH, CDR2 LQKENI. The CDR3 DNA follows: TGTGCCAGCTCATCAGCCCAAACGGAGTATGAAAAACTGTTTTTT. Its translation is CASSSAQTEYEKLFF.

The V gene is TRBV27, the J gene TRBJ1-4; D not resolved. Trimming left V 2 bases short and J 4 bases short, with 5 bases between. Germline loops: CDR1 MNHEY, CDR2 SMNVEV (reference sequence). CDR3 length: 13 amino acids. CDR3 DNA sequence: TGTGCCAGCAGTTTAGCCCGTAATGAAAAACTGTTTTTT. This sequence encodes CASSLARNEKLFF.

This chain connects TRBV19 to TRBJ1-1; no definite D call. CDR3 length: 13 residues. V was trimmed by 3 bases and J by 1 base, leaving 6 bases between them. The germline V gene has CDR1 LNHDA and CDR2 SQIVND (reference sequence). Written as DNA, the CDR3 is TGTGCCAGTAGTATCTCCGAGAACACTGAAGCTTTCTTT. It yields the protein CASSISENTEAFF.

The V and J genes are TRBV19 and TRBJ1-4; no clear D. The length of the CDR3 is 14 residues. Germline lookup yields CDR1 LNHDA and CDR2 SQIVND (reference sequence). V was clipped by 3 bases and J by 0 bases, with 5 bases between them. The CDR3 DNA is TGTGCCAGTAGTATTTCCGCAACTAATGAAAAACTGTTTTTT. Protein product: CASSISATNEKLFF.

CDR3 coding DNA: TGCGCCAGCAGCCAAGATACCCCAGAAGAGACCCAGTACTTC. It is translated as CASSQDTPEETQYF. The J gene is TRBJ2-5, the V gene TRBV4-3, with no clear D. Trimming took off 0 bases at V and 3 bases at J, with 8 bases between the two ends. Per germline, CDR1 LGHNA and CDR2 YSLEER. The CDR3 is made up of 14 amino acids.

V usage is TRBV6-5 and J usage is TRBJ1-2; 10 bases map to TRBD1. This CDR3 has 15 residues. J gave up 8 bases and V 6 bases, and 12 bases lay outside the gene matches. CDR1 and CDR2 from the germline V gene are MNHEY and SVGAGI. CDR3: CASRPPPGQGNGYTF. The CDR3 nucleotides read TGTGCCAGCAGACCACCTCCGGGACAGGGGAACGGCTACACCTTC.

The genes are TRBV5-1 and TRBJ2-7, with 7 bases identical to TRBD1. V dropped 6 bases and J dropped 2; count of bases not matched to a gene: 5. In germline, CDR1 is SGHRS, CDR2 YFSETQ. This CDR3 region has 13 residues. CDR3 nucleotides: TGCGCCAGCAATCGGGACAGCCCCTACGAGCAGTACTTC. It yields the protein CASNRDSPYEQYF.

The chain carries TRBV11-2 and TRBJ2-7; no clear D. The CDR3 spans 13 residues. CDR1 and CDR2 from the germline V gene are SGHAT and FQNNGV. The germline V and J ends were trimmed by 5 bases and 2 bases, with 10 bases remaining between them. DNA for the CDR3: TGTGCCAGCAGCCCCTGGTCCCCCTACGAGCAGTACTTC. Its protein is CASSPWSPYEQYF.

The chain carries TRBV11-2 and TRBJ2-2; TRBD1 agrees at 8 bases. Germline V gene sequence: CDR1 SGHAT, CDR2 FQNNGV. J was trimmed by 8 bases and V by 2 bases; bases with no gene match: 10. This CDR3 has 16 residues. DNA for the CDR3: TGTGCCAGCAGCTTATTGGTGACAGGGGTGCGTGGGGAGCTGTTTTTT. Residues: CASSLLVTGVRGELFF.

This chain connects TRBV6-5 to TRBJ1-5, with 8 bases identical to TRBD1. The CDR3 is 15 amino acids. Per germline, CDR1 MNHEY and CDR2 SVGAGI. J gave up 5 bases and V 5 bases, and 8 bases lay outside the gene matches. The CDR3 DNA sequence: TGTGCCAGCAGTAAGACAGGGGTCGGCTATCAGCCCCAGCATTTT. Translated: CASSKTGVGYQPQHF.

The gene calls are TRBV6-5 and TRBJ1-2; tentative D call: TRBD1 (6 bases). V was cut by 3 bases and J by 5 bases, with 13 bases left in between. Germline CDR1 and CDR2: MNHEY and SVGAGI. The CDR3 spans 14 residues. CDR3 in DNA: TGTGCCAGCAGTTATAACAGGGCCGAGTATGGCTACACCTTC. It is translated as CASSYNRAEYGYTF.

This clone has a handful of counts. The chain is built from TRBV7-9 and TRBJ1-2, with D unresolved. Germline CDR1 is SEHNR and CDR2 is FQNEAQ (reference sequence). This CDR3 has 11 residues. V was clipped by 5 bases and J by 8 bases, with 9 bases between them. For the CDR3, the DNA is TGTGCCAGCAGCCTCGAACAGGGCTACACCTTC. This translates into CASSLEQGYTF.

The genes are TRBV2 and TRBJ2-5; 16 positions match TRBD2. The germline CDR1 and CDR2 sequences are SNHLY and FYNNEI. Germline trimming cut 8 bases from V and 5 bases from J; bases unmatched to any gene: 5. The CDR3 has 15 residues. CDR3 sequence (DNA): TGTGCCAGCGGGACTAGCGGGAGGGCCCTGGAGACCCAGTACTTC. Translated, it gives CASGTSGRALETQYF. Combining the CDR3 with reference TRBV2 and TRBJ2-5 gives the whole variable domain EPEVTQTPSHQVTQMGQEVILRCVPISNHLYFYWYRQILGQKVEFLVSFYNNEISEKSEIFDDQFSVERPDGSNFTLKIRSTKLEDSAMYFCASGTSGRALETQYFGPGTRLLVL.

The chain has TRBV18 and TRBJ2-1; 7 nucleotides match TRBD1. The CDR3 has 15 residues. From germline, CDR1 is KGHSH and CDR2 LQKENI. Trimming removed 4 bases from V and 1 base from J; junction bases left unmatched: 4. The CDR3 DNA sequence: TGTGCCAGCTCACGGCCGGGACAGTCCTACAATGAGCAGTTCTTC. It is translated as CASSRPGQSYNEQFF.

This clone has just one count. The V gene is TRBV6-2 or TRBV6-3, the J gene TRBJ1-5, with D perhaps TRBD1 (6 bases). CDR3 length: 17 residues. Germline CDR1 and CDR2: MNHEY and SVGEGT. Trimming left V 5 bases short and J 1 base short, with 18 bases between. In nucleotides, the CDR3 is TGTGCCAGCAGTCTCGAGACAGGTTGGGGGAGCAATCAGCCCCAGCATTTT. Translating gives CASSLETGWGSNQPQHF.

V gene TRBV12-5 combines with J gene TRBJ2-5; D remains ambiguous. CDR1 and CDR2 from the germline V gene are LGHNT and FRNRAP. Deletions cut 3 bases from V and 1 base from J, with 9 bases between. This CDR3 has 14 amino acids. This CDR3 is CASGLDTSQETQYF. CDR3 sequence (DNA): TGTGCTAGTGGTTTAGACACATCCCAAGAGACCCAGTACTTC. Full variable domain (missing parts from reference TRBV12-5 and TRBJ2-5): DARVTQTPRHKVTEMGQEVTMRCQPILGHNTVFWYRQTMMQGLELLAYFRNRAPLDDSGMPKDRFSAEMPDATLATLKIQPSEPRDSAVYFCASGLDTSQETQYFGPGTRLLVL.